This record covers a single TCR beta chain. As yet, its antigen is unknown. Sequencing was performed with immunoSEQ multiplex PCR; in TCRdb, only in-frame clones are kept and a portion is missing. This sample yields fewer than 85,000 clones, of which 80% are seen a single time; around 8.2% belongs to the top ten. The data originate from a study of OX40 agonist ivuxolimab in advanced cancers. Study-wide context: It was permissible to have had prior anti-PD-1, anti-PD-L1 or anti-CTLA-4 therapy, and around 43% had some.

J lost 1 base, V lost 3 bases, and 5 bases had no gene match. Germline V gene sequence: CDR1 ENHRY, CDR2 SYGVKD. The CDR3 length is 16 residues. Study conclusions and caveats: The CD4+ and CD8+ T cells in the blood had expanded clonally by week 6 at 0.1 to 3.0 mg/kg.

This rearrangement joins TRBV10-3 to TRBJ2-3; the match to TRBD2 covers 9 bases. This clonotype originated in an adult with an advanced solid tumor such as melanoma, head and neck, liver or kidney cancer. The sample was CD4+ or CD8+ T cells sorted from blood, taken in a trial of the OX40 agonist ivuxolimab. As DNA, the CDR3 is TGTGCCATCAGTGACAGGATAGCGGGGGGCACAGATACGCAGTATTTT. Residues: CAISDRIAGGTDTQYF.